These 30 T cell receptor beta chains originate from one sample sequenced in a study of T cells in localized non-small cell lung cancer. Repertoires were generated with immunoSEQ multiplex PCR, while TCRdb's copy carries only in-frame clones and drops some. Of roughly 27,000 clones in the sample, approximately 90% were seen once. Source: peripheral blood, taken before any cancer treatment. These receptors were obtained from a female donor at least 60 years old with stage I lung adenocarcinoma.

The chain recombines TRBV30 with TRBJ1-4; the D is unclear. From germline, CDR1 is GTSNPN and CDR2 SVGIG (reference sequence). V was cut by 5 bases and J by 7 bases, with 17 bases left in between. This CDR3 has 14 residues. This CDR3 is CAWLRDTESEKLFF. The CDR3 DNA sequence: TGTGCCTGGCTTCGGGATACGGAAAGTGAAAAACTGTTTTTT.

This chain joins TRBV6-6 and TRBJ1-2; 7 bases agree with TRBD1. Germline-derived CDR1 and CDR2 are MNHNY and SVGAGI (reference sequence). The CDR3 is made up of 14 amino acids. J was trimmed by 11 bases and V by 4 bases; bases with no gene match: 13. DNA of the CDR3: TGTGCCAGCAGTTCCCTGACAGGGAGGAGGGGATACACCTTC. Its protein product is CASSSLTGRRGYTF.

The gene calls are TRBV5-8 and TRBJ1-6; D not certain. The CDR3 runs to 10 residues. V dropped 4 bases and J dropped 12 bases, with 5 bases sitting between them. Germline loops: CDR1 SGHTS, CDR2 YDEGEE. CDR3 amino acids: CASSVGPLHF. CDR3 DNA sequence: TGTGCCAGCAGCGTTGGACCCCTCCACTTT.

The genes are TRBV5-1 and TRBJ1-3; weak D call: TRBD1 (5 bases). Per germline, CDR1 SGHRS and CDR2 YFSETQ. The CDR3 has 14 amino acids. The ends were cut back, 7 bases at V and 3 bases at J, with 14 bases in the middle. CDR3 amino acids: CASALGGIGNTIYF. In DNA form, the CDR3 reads TGCGCCAGCGCCCTGGGGGGGATTGGAAACACCATATATTTT. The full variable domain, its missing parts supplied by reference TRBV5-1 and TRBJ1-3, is KAGVTQTPRYLIKTRGQQVTLSCSPISGHRSVSWYQQTPGQGLQFLFEYFSETQRNKGNFPGRFSGRQFSNSRSEMNVSTLELGDSALYLCASALGGIGNTIYFGEGSWLTVV.

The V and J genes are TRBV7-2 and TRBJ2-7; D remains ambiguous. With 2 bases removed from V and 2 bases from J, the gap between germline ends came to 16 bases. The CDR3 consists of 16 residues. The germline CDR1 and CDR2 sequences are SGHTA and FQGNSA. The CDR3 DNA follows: TGTGCCAGCAGCTTATTGACAAATCAAAGGCCCTACGAGCAGTACTTC. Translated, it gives CASSLLTNQRPYEQYF.

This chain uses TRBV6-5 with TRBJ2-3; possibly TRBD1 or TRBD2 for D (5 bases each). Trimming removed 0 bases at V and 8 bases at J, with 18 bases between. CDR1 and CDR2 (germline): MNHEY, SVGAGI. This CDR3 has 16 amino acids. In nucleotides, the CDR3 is TGTGCCAGCAGTTACTCGATCGACGGGACCCCCAGTACGCAGTATTTT. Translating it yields CASSYSIDGTPSTQYF.

CDR3 bases: TGTGCCAGCAGCTTAGAGCGCGTCAACACTGAAGCTTTCTTT. It yields the protein CASSLERVNTEAFF. The chain couples TRBV7-3 to TRBJ1-1; D not resolved. The CDR3 is made up of 14 amino acids. V lost 2 bases and J 2 bases, leaving 9 bases between the germline ends. CDR1 SGHTA and CDR2 FQGTGA come from the germline V gene. The complete variable domain, with remaining parts taken from reference TRBV7-3 and TRBJ1-1, reads GAGVSQTPSNKVTEKGKYVELRCDPISGHTALYWYRQSLGQGPEFLIYFQGTGAADDSGLPNDRFFAVRPEGSVSTLKIQRTERGDSAVYLCASSLERVNTEAFFGQGTRLTVV.

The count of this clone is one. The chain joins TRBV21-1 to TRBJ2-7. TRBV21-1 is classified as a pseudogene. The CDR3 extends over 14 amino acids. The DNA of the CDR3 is TGTGCCGGGCTCCGGGTCAATGGGGGCTACGAGCAGTACTTC. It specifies CAGLRVNGGYEQYF.

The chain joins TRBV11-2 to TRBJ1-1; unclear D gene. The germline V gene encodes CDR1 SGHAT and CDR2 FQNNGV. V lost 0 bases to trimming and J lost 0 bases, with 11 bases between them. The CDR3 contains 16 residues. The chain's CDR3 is CASSLEFGRMNTEAFF. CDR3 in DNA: TGTGCCAGCAGCTTAGAGTTCGGTCGGATGAACACTGAAGCTTTCTTT.

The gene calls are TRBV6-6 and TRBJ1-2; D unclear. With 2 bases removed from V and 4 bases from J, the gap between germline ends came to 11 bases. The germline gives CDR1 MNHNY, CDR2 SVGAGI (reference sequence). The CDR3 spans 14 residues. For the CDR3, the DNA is TGTGCCAGCAGTTACCGGGATTTGGGCTATGGCTACACCTTC. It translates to CASSYRDLGYGYTF.

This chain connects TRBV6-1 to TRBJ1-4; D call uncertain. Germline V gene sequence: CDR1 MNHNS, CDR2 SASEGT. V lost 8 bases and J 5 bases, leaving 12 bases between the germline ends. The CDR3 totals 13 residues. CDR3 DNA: TGTGCCAGCCGAGAGACCAAAAATGAAAAACTGTTTTTT. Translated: CASRETKNEKLFF.

This CDR3 reads CASSEQGAYNEQFF. DNA of the CDR3: TGCGCCAGCAGCGAACAGGGGGCGTACAATGAGCAGTTCTTC. This chain links TRBV5-1 with TRBJ2-1, with 9 bases that match TRBD1. Germline V CDR1 and CDR2: SGHRS, YFSETQ. CDR3 length equals 14 residues. V lost 4 bases to trimming and J lost 4 bases; unmatched junction nucleotides: 3. Using reference TRBV5-1 and TRBJ2-1 for the parts outside the CDR3, the full variable domain is KAGVTQTPRYLIKTRGQQVTLSCSPISGHRSVSWYQQTPGQGLQFLFEYFSETQRNKGNFPGRFSGRQFSNSRSEMNVSTLELGDSALYLCASSEQGAYNEQFFGPGTRLTVL.

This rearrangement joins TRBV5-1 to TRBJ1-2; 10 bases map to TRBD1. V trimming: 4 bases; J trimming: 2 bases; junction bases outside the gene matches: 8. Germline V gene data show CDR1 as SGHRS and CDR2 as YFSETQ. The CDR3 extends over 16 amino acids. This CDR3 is CASSPQPGQGNYGYTF. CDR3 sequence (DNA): TGCGCCAGCAGCCCCCAACCGGGACAGGGGAACTATGGCTACACCTTC.

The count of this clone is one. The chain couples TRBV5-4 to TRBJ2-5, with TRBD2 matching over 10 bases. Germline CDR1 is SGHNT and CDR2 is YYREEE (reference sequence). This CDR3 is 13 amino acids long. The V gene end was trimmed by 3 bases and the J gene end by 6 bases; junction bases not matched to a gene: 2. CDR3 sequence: CASSSAGGQTQYF. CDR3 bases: TGTGCCAGCAGCTCAGCGGGAGGGCAGACCCAGTACTTC. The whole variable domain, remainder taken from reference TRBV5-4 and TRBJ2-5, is ETGVTQSPTHLIKTRGQQVTLRCSSQSGHNTVSWYQQALGQGPQFIFQYYREEENGRGNFPPRFSGLQFPNYSSELNVNALELDDSALYLCASSSAGGQTQYFGPGTRLLVL.

The CDR3 nucleotides are TGTGCCAGCAGTTCACAACCCCCGGGACCCAGCTCATCCCTCCACTTT. Its protein is CASSSQPPGPSSSLHF. This chain uses TRBV2 with TRBJ1-6, with D perhaps TRBD1 (5 bases). Germline lookup yields CDR1 SNHLY and CDR2 FYNNEI. V lost 5 bases to trimming and J lost 14 bases, with 25 bases between them. This CDR3 is built from 16 residues.

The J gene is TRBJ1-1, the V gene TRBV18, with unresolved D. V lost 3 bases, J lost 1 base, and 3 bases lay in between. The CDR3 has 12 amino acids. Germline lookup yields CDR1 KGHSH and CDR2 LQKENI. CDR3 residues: CASSPTNTEAFF. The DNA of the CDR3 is TGTGCCAGCTCACCCACGAACACTGAAGCTTTCTTT.

The CDR3 protein is CASSLRGTGGTEAFF. DNA for the CDR3: TGTGCCAGCAGCTTGAGGGGGACAGGGGGCACTGAAGCTTTCTTT. V and J are TRBV5-6 and TRBJ1-1, with 11 bases identical to TRBD1. The CDR3 is 15 amino acids. CDR1 SGHDT and CDR2 YYEEEE come from the germline V gene. Trimming cost V 1 base and J 4 bases; bases outside gene matches: 3.

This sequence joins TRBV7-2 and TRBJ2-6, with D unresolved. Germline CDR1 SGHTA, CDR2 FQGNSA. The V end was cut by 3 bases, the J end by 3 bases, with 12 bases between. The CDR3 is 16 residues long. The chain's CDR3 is CASSFAAASGANVLTF. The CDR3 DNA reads TGTGCCAGCAGCTTTGCCGCAGCGAGTGGGGCCAACGTCCTGACTTTC.

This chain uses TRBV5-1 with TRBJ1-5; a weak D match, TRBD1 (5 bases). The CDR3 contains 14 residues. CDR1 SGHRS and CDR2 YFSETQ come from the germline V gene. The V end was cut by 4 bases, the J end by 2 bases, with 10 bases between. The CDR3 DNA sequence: TGCGCCAGCAGCCCTGGGGGTGGCAATCAGCCCCAGCATTTT. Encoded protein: CASSPGGGNQPQHF.

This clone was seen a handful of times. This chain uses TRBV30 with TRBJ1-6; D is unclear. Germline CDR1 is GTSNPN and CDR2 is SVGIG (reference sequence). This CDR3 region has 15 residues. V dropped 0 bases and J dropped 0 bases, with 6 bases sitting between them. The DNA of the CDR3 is TGTGCCTGGAGTGTCCTCTCCTCCTATAATTCACCCCTCCACTTT. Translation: CAWSVLSSYNSPLHF.

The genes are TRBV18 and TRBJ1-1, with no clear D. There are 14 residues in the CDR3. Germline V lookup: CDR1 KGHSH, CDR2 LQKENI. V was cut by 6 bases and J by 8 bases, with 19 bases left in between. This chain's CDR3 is CASSPEVVRAEAFF. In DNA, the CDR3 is TGTGCCAGCTCTCCCGAGGTTGTGAGGGCCGAAGCTTTCTTT.

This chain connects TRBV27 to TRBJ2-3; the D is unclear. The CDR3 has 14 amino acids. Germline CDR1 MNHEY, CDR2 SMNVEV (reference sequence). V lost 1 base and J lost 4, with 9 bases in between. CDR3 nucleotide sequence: TGTGCCAGCAGTTTATGGCAGGCAGCAGATACGCAGTATTTT. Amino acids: CASSLWQAADTQYF.

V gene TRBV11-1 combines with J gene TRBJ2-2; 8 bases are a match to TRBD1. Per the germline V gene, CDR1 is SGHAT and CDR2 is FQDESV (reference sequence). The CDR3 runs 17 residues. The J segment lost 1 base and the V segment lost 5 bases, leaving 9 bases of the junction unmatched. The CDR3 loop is CASSTHRQGRNTGELFF. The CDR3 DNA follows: TGTGCCAGCAGCACCCATCGACAGGGGCGGAACACCGGGGAGCTGTTTTTT.

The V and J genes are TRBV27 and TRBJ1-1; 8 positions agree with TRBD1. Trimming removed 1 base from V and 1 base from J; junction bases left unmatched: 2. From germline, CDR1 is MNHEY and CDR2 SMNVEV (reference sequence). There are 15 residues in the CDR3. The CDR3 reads CASSLFGTGNTEAFF. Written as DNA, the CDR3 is TGTGCCAGCAGTTTATTCGGGACAGGGAACACTGAAGCTTTCTTT.

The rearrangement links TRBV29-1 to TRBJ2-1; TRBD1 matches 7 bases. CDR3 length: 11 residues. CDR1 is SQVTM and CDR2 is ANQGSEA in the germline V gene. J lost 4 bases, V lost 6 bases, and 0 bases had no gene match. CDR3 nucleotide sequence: TGCAGCGTGGGACAGTACAATGAGCAGTTCTTC. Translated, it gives CSVGQYNEQFF.

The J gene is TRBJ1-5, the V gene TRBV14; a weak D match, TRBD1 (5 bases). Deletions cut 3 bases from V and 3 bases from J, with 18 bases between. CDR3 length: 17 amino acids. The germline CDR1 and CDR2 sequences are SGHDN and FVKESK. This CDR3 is CASSHLEATVINQPQHF. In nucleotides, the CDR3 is TGTGCCAGCAGCCACTTAGAGGCGACAGTAATCAATCAGCCCCAGCATTTT.

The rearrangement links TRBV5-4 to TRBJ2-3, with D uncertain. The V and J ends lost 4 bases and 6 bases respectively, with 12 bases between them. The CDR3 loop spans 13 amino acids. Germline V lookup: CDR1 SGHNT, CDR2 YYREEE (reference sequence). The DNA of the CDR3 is TGTGCCAGCAGCCTGAACCCCAGTGATACGCAGTATTTT. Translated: CASSLNPSDTQYF.

The CDR3: CASSRTGGGKNIQYF. CDR3 DNA: TGTGCCAGCAGCAGGACAGGAGGAGGCAAAAACATTCAGTACTTC. The chain combines TRBV7-9 with TRBJ2-4; TRBD1 matches 7 bases. The CDR3 contains 15 residues. With 5 bases clipped from V and 3 bases from J, the junction kept 7 bases outside the gene matches. Germline CDR1 is SEHNR and CDR2 is FQNEAQ (reference sequence).

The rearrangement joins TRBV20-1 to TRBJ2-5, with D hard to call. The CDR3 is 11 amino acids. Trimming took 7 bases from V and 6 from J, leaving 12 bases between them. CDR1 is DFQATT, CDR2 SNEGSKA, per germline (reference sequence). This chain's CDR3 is CSVFKGQTQYF. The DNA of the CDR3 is TGCAGTGTATTCAAAGGGCAGACCCAGTACTTC.

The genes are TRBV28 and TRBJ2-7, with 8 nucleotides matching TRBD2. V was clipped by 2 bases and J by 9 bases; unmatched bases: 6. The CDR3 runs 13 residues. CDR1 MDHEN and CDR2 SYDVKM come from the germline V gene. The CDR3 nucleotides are TGTGCCAGCAGTTTAGCGGGGGGCAGCGGGCAGTACTTC. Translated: CASSLAGGSGQYF.